This T cell receptor beta chain appears in the sequencing data of a study of a mutant IDH1 vaccine in newly diagnosed glioma. Study background: Before enrollment, patients got radiotherapy alone, temozolomide alone, or mostly the combination.

Time point given: baseline, week 1 (first vaccination visit). Treatment defined: pre-vaccination baseline after standard-of-care therapy. Assay used: immunoSEQ multiplex PCR; TCRdb lists only in-frame clones, some missing. The sample lists about 88,000 clones, more than 65% seen once, with 5.3% in the top ten. The clonotype comes from a man aged 40-55 years with glioma. Some clones in this sample may be carry-over from other donors' samples. The material was PBMCs, obtained from a glioma patient treated with radiotherapy, temozolomide or both.

The chain's CDR3 is CASRPTGSYEQYF. For the CDR3, the DNA is TGTGCCAGTAGGCCGACAGGGTCCTACGAGCAGTACTTC. The chain employs TRBV19 and TRBJ2-7; 7 nucleotides align to TRBD1. The CDR3 runs to 13 residues. CDR1 is LNHDA and CDR2 is SQIVND in the germline V gene (reference sequence). The V segment lost 6 bases and the J segment 1 base; nucleotides outside the gene matches: 3.